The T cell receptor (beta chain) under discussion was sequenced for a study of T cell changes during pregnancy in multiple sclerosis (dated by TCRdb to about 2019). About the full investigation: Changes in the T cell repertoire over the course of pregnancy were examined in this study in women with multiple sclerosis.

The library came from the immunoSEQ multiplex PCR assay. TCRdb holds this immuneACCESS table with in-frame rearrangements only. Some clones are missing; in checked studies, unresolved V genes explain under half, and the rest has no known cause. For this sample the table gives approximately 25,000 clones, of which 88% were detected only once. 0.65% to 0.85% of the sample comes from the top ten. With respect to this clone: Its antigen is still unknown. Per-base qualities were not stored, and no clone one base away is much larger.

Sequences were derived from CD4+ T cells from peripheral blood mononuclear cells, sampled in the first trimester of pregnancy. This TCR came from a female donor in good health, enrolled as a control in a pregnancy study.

The CDR3 amino acid sequence is: CASSRVGLAGIYPNEQFF. The bases read TGTGCCAGCAGCCGAGTAGGGCTAGCGGGGATCTACCCCAATGAGCAGTTCTTC. Recombination joined TRBV7-9 with TRBJ2-1, with 9 middle bases fitting TRBD2. Ends trimmed: V by 5 bases, J by 6 bases; bases unmatched to a gene: 17. From its cysteine to its phenylalanine, the CDR3 spans 18 amino acids. The kept DNA is CDR3 alone, 54 bases in frame from the first base. Via the germline V gene (reference sequence), CDR1 is SEHNR and CDR2 FQNEAQ.